The 21 T cell receptor beta chains given below trace back to one sample, sequenced in a study of blood T cell repertoires in COVID-19. Generated by immunoSEQ multiplex PCR, the TCRdb table keeps only in-frame clones and is missing some. The sample lists just over 250,000 clones, roughly 88% occurring once. Sequenced input: peripheral blood. These receptors all come from a woman aged 70-85 years with COVID-19, enrolled during active disease.

The chain employs TRBV10-3 and TRBJ1-6; 8 nucleotides align to TRBD1. The germline gives CDR1 ENHRY, CDR2 SYGVKD. Trimming at V came to 4 bases and at J to 10 bases, leaving 6 bases not matched to a gene. The CDR3 loop spans 14 amino acids. The CDR3 reads CAISADRVASPLHF. In DNA, the CDR3 is TGTGCCATCAGTGCGGACAGGGTTGCCTCACCCCTCCACTTT.

The chain joins TRBV29-1 to TRBJ1-5; a possible D gene is TRBD1 (6 bases). CDR3 size: 13 residues. Germline-derived CDR1 and CDR2 are SQVTM and ANQGSEA. Deletions cut 7 bases from V and 6 bases from J, with 16 bases between. The CDR3 loop reads CSAAGGPRQPQHF. In DNA form, the CDR3 reads TGCAGCGCCGCCGGGGGGCCGCGTCAGCCCCAGCATTTT.

The chain links TRBV2 to TRBJ1-2, with D possibly being TRBD1 (6 bases). The V end was cut by 7 bases, the J end by 8 bases, with 20 bases between. In germline, CDR1 is SNHLY, CDR2 FYNNEI. The CDR3 is 14 amino acids. The CDR3 spells CASTLETGIQGYTF. The DNA for the CDR3 is TGTGCCAGCACCTTAGAAACAGGGATTCAAGGCTACACCTTC.

The chain recombines TRBV5-6 with TRBJ2-7; perhaps TRBD2 as D (6 bases). Germline CDR1 and CDR2: SGHDT and YYEEEE. This CDR3 is built from 15 residues. V was clipped by 2 bases and J by 7 bases, with 19 bases between them. CDR3 coding DNA: TGTGCCAGCAGCTTTCAGGGTCTGGCGGGAACGGAGCAGTACTTC. This gives the protein CASSFQGLAGTEQYF.

The chain joins TRBV3-1 (or the pseudogene TRBV3-2) to TRBJ1-4; possible D gene TRBD1, 5 bases. The CDR3 spans 14 residues. In germline, CDR1 is LGHDT, CDR2 YNNKEL (reference sequence). Trimming cost V 1 base and J 10 bases, with 13 bases left between them. The DNA of the CDR3 is TGTGCCAGCAGCCAAGCCGGCCAGGGTTTAAAACTGTTTTTT. It translates to CASSQAGQGLKLFF.

The chain employs TRBV5-1 and TRBJ2-5; a possible D gene is TRBD2 (6 bases). CDR1 is SGHRS, CDR2 YFSETQ, per germline. The CDR3 contains 15 residues. Trimming left V 2 bases short and J 2 bases short, with 13 bases between. The CDR3 region is CASSFSTGTQETQYF. The DNA for the CDR3 is TGCGCCAGCAGCTTTTCAACCGGGACTCAAGAGACCCAGTACTTC.

The chain links TRBV4-2 to TRBJ1-2; no definite D call. CDR1 LGHNA and CDR2 YNFKEQ come from the germline V gene. The CDR3 totals 13 residues. The germline V and J ends were trimmed by 1 base and 4 bases, with 7 bases remaining between them. The CDR3 loop is CASSQALSYGYTF. In DNA form, the CDR3 reads TGTGCCAGCAGCCAAGCCCTGAGCTATGGCTACACCTTC.

V usage is TRBV28 and J usage is TRBJ1-5; TRBD1 matches at 8 bases. The length of the CDR3 is 14 residues. Germline V gene data show CDR1 as MDHEN and CDR2 as SYDVKM. Trimming cost V 5 bases and J 6 bases; bases outside gene matches: 6. CDR3 loop: CASSPGQVAQPQHF. The CDR3 DNA is TGTGCCAGCAGTCCGGGACAGGTCGCTCAGCCCCAGCATTTT.

CDR3 nucleotides: TGTGCCTGGAGAGTAGTGGGGCACCAAGAGACCCAGTACTTC. Translated, it gives CAWRVVGHQETQYF. The chain combines TRBV30 with TRBJ2-5, with D possibly matching TRBD1 (5 bases). The CDR3 has 14 residues. Trimming removed 3 bases at V and 0 bases at J, with 11 bases between. CDR1 and CDR2 from the germline V gene are GTSNPN and SVGIG (reference sequence).

J is TRBJ1-2 and V is TRBV20-1, with no clear D. V lost 7 bases and J lost 2, with 8 bases in between. This CDR3 comprises 11 residues. The germline V gene has CDR1 DFQATT and CDR2 SNEGSKA (reference sequence). In DNA, the CDR3 is TGCAGTGTCCTAGTCAACTATGGCTACACCTTC. Translating gives CSVLVNYGYTF.

This clone was found once. The V and J genes are TRBV2 and TRBJ2-3, with D possibly matching TRBD1 (5 bases). Trimming shortened V by 5 bases and J by 5 bases, and 8 bases separated the two germline ends. Germline V CDR1 and CDR2: SNHLY, FYNNEI. This CDR3 is built from 12 residues. The CDR3 DNA sequence: TGTGCCAGCAGTAAGGGGAAAGATACGCAGTATTTT. It codes for CASSKGKDTQYF.

The rearrangement uses TRBV12-3 or TRBV12-4 and TRBJ2-1, with D tentatively TRBD2 (5 bases). CDR3 size: 11 residues. V shed 1 base and J shed 12 bases, with 7 bases lying between them. CDR3 coding DNA: TGTGCCAGCAGTTTAGGAGGGAGGCAGTTCTTC. Translation gives CASSLGGRQFF.

The chain combines TRBV6-6 with TRBJ1-2, with 7 bases that match TRBD1. The V and J ends lost 0 bases and 1 base, in that order; junction bases with no gene match: 2. Germline V CDR1 and CDR2: MNHNY, SVGAGI (reference sequence). The CDR3 sequence is 15 residues long. The chain's CDR3 is CASSYSTGNNYGYTF. The CDR3 DNA is TGTGCCAGCAGTTACTCGACAGGGAATAACTATGGCTACACCTTC.

This sequence joins TRBV25-1 and TRBJ2-7; 8 nucleotides match TRBD1. The CDR3 is 13 amino acids. The V gene end was trimmed by 3 bases and the J gene end by 4 bases; junction bases not matched to a gene: 2. Germline loops: CDR1 MGHDK, CDR2 SYGVNS. CDR3 sequence reads: CASSEQGAYEQYF. The DNA of the CDR3 is TGTGCCAGCAGTGAGCAGGGGGCTTACGAGCAGTACTTC.

This clone was detected a few times. The chain is built from TRBV19 and TRBJ1-2; TRBD1 agrees at 7 bases. From germline, CDR1 is LNHDA and CDR2 SQIVND (reference sequence). The CDR3 covers 13 residues. V shed 3 bases, J shed 8 bases, and the junction held 6 bases outside the gene matches. CDR3 nucleotides: TGTGCCAGTAGTATGGACAGGATAGAGGGCTACACCTTC. Amino acids: CASSMDRIEGYTF.

The chain joins TRBV6-5 to TRBJ1-1, with D hard to call. The CDR3 totals 14 residues. With 6 bases removed from V and 4 bases from J, the gap between germline ends came to 15 bases. CDR1 and CDR2 from the germline V gene are MNHEY and SVGAGI. CDR3 nucleotides: TGTGCCAGCAGCCGCCAGGTTGCGGGCACTGAAGCTTTCTTT. Its protein is CASSRQVAGTEAFF.

The chain recombines TRBV24-1 with TRBJ2-7, with D possibly being TRBD2 (6 bases). Trimming cost V 5 bases and J 2 bases, with 15 bases left between them. Germline V gives CDR1 KGHDR, CDR2 SFDVKD. The CDR3 runs 15 residues. This chain's CDR3 is CATSAQGGNTYEQYF. The CDR3 region has the DNA TGTGCCACCAGTGCACAAGGAGGGAATACCTACGAGCAGTACTTC.

The chain uses TRBV10-3 and TRBJ2-2, with TRBD1 as a possible D gene (6 bases). This CDR3 comprises 15 residues. The germline CDR1 and CDR2 sequences are ENHRY and SYGVKD. Trimming stripped 6 bases from V and 1 base from J, with 12 bases between. Here the CDR3 DNA reads TGTGCCATCAGGGAGACACAGGGGAACACCGGGGAGCTGTTTTTT. Amino acids: CAIRETQGNTGELFF.

The chain links TRBV19 to TRBJ2-1; possibly TRBD1 for D (5 bases). Deletions cut 6 bases from V and 0 bases from J, with 9 bases between. CDR3 length equals 14 residues. Germline CDR1 and CDR2: LNHDA and SQIVND (reference sequence). The CDR3 DNA reads as TGTGCCAGTAGCCAGGGTAACTCCTACAATGAGCAGTTCTTC. This gives the protein CASSQGNSYNEQFF.

V is TRBV5-1 and J is TRBJ2-7; TRBD2 matches at 8 bases. The CDR3 totals 15 residues. The germline V gene encodes CDR1 SGHRS and CDR2 YFSETQ. With V trimmed by 4 bases and J by 0 bases, 6 bases remained unmatched. This chain's CDR3 is CASSLQGLGSYEQYF. The CDR3 region has the DNA TGCGCCAGCAGCCTACAGGGACTAGGCTCCTACGAGCAGTACTTC. Looking up the rest from reference TRBV5-1 and TRBJ2-7 gives the full variable domain: KAGVTQTPRYLIKTRGQQVTLSCSPISGHRSVSWYQQTPGQGLQFLFEYFSETQRNKGNFPGRFSGRQFSNSRSEMNVSTLELGDSALYLCASSLQGLGSYEQYFGPGTRLTVT.

The chain recombines TRBV15 with TRBJ2-4; 9 bases line up with TRBD2. Per the germline V gene, CDR1 is LNHNV and CDR2 is YYDKDF (reference sequence). The CDR3 is 16 amino acids. Germline trimming cut 5 bases from V and 6 bases from J; bases unmatched to any gene: 11. CDR3 sequence: CATSLGPWREGNIQYF. The CDR3 DNA reads TGTGCCACCAGCTTGGGTCCGTGGCGGGAGGGAAACATTCAGTACTTC.